One and the same sample provided the 16 T cell receptor beta chains below, sequenced in a study of T cells in Graves' hyperthyroidism and ophthalmopathy. RNA transcripts were the template for amplifying TCR beta CDR3 regions. RT-PCR in the first round (using the HTBI primer set) targeted the TCR CDR3. TCRdb reanalysed the multiplex PCR reads using MiXCR and keeps one entry per CDR3 protein. This table has around 690,000 distinct CDR3 sequences, less than 25% appearing once. The sample comprised blood. These receptors came from a man between 25 and 39 years old with Graves' ophthalmopathy.

The rearrangement uses TRBV6-5 and TRBJ2-3; TRBD2 matches at 10 bases. Trimming took 0 bases from V and 2 from J; bases not matched to a gene: 5. CDR1 MNHEY and CDR2 SVGAGI come from the germline V gene. The CDR3 sequence is 17 residues long. CDR3 coding DNA: TGTGCCAGCAGTTACTCGATGACTAGCGGGTTCACAGATACGCAGTATTTT. Its protein product is CASSYSMTSGFTDTQYF.

This clonotype occurred a few times. The chain combines TRBV6-2 or TRBV6-3 with TRBJ2-1; no definite D call. The CDR3 runs to 15 residues. With 2 bases removed from V and 3 bases from J, the gap between germline ends came to 11 bases. The germline gives CDR1 MNHEY, CDR2 SVGEGT. The CDR3 nucleotides read TGTGCCAGCAGTTACAGAATAGGCAACTACAATGAGCAGTTCTTC. It yields the protein CASSYRIGNYNEQFF.

V gene TRBV11-2 combines with J gene TRBJ2-2, with D possibly TRBD1 on 6 matching bases. V shed 5 bases and J shed 2 bases, with 12 bases lying between them. CDR1 SGHAT and CDR2 FQNNGV come from the germline V gene. The CDR3 is 15 residues long. CDR3 nucleotide sequence: TGTGCCAGCAGCCCTCTCGGGACAAACACCGGGGAGCTGTTTTTT. As protein: CASSPLGTNTGELFF.

This clonotype was seen a few times. The V gene is TRBV28, the J gene TRBJ2-7; 11 nucleotides match TRBD2. CDR1 and CDR2 from the germline V gene are MDHEN and SYDVKM. CDR3 length equals 15 residues. With 6 bases clipped from V and 3 bases from J, the junction kept 7 bases outside the gene matches. In DNA form, the CDR3 reads TGTGCCAGCAGGTACATGACTAGCGGGAACTACGAGCAGTACTTC. Its protein is CASRYMTSGNYEQYF. The full variable domain, its missing parts supplied by reference TRBV28 and TRBJ2-7, is DVKVTQSSRYLVKRTGEKVFLECVQDMDHENMFWYRQDPGLGLRLIYFSYDVKMKEKGDIPEGYSVSREKKERFSLILESASTNQTSMYLCASRYMTSGNYEQYFGPGTRLTVT.

The count of this clonotype is one. The chain carries TRBV6-2 or TRBV6-3 and TRBJ2-2; tentatively, D is TRBD2 (6 bases). In germline, CDR1 is MNHEY, CDR2 SVGEGT. The V end lost 11 bases, the J end lost 1 base, and 17 bases lay between the germline ends. There are 15 residues in the CDR3. CDR3: CAAPSTAGNTGELFF. Here the CDR3 DNA reads TGTGCCGCCCCATCGACAGCGGGGAACACCGGGGAGCTGTTTTTT.

The chain links TRBV29-1 to TRBJ1-2, with TRBD1 identical over 10 bases. This CDR3 comprises 15 residues. The germline CDR1 and CDR2 sequences are SQVTM and ANQGSEA. The V and J ends lost 7 bases and 3 bases, in that order; junction bases with no gene match: 11. The CDR3 nucleotides are TGCAGCGCGGGGGACAGGGGAGCGGCGGACTATGGCTACACCTTC. Translated: CSAGDRGAADYGYTF.

This clonotype was recorded many times. This chain uses TRBV30 with TRBJ2-3; D might be TRBD2 (6 bases). V lost 4 bases, J lost 0 bases, and 8 bases lay in between. The CDR3 length is 13 residues. Germline assignment: CDR1 GTSNPN and CDR2 SVGIG (reference sequence). In DNA, the CDR3 is TGTGCCTGGAATAGCGGAAGCACAGATACGCAGTATTTT. Encoded protein: CAWNSGSTDTQYF.

Written as DNA, the CDR3 is TGCGCCAGCAGCCAGGGGGCGAATAGGGGTCAGTACGAGCAGTACTTC. Protein sequence: CASSQGANRGQYEQYF. The rearrangement uses TRBV4-1 and TRBJ2-7, with D possibly TRBD1 on 6 matching bases. Per the germline V gene, CDR1 is MGHRA and CDR2 is YSYEKL. This CDR3 region has 16 residues. V was pared by 3 bases and J by 4 bases, with 19 bases between.

The table lists this clonotype with a few counts. V and J are TRBV5-4 and TRBJ1-1, with D perhaps matching TRBD1 (6 bases). Trimming took 2 bases from V and 3 from J, leaving 11 bases between them. The length of the CDR3 is 14 residues. The germline V gene has CDR1 SGHNT and CDR2 YYREEE (reference sequence). The CDR3 is CASSFSGGHTEAFF. For the CDR3, the DNA is TGTGCCAGCAGCTTTTCCGGGGGGCACACTGAAGCTTTCTTT.

The chain carries TRBV4-1 and TRBJ2-7, with 14 bases lining up with TRBD2. After removal of 1 base from V and 3 bases from J, the junction contained 8 bases not matched to a gene. CDR1 is MGHRA, CDR2 YSYEKL, per germline. CDR3 size: 18 residues. In DNA, the CDR3 is TGCGCCAGCAGCCAAGGACTAGCGGGAGGGCTACTTATCTACGAGCAGTACTTC. Protein product: CASSQGLAGGLLIYEQYF.

V and J are TRBV7-3 and TRBJ2-3, with D possibly matching TRBD2 (5 bases). The CDR3 extends over 15 amino acids. Per the germline V gene, CDR1 is SGHTA and CDR2 is FQGTGA. The V end lost 5 bases, the J end lost 1 base, and 13 bases lay between the germline ends. Written as DNA, the CDR3 is TGTGCCAGCAGCCCTCGGGGTAGCGGCACAGATACGCAGTATTTT. It encodes CASSPRGSGTDTQYF.

This sequence joins TRBV14 and TRBJ2-7, with D hard to call. Trimming left V 1 base short and J 2 bases short, with 9 bases between. The CDR3 has 14 residues. Germline lookup yields CDR1 SGHDN and CDR2 FVKESK. CDR3 coding DNA: TGTGCCAGCAGCCAAGGGGCCGTTCCCTACGAGCAGTACTTC. Its translation is CASSQGAVPYEQYF. The full variable domain, rest sourced from reference TRBV14 and TRBJ2-7, is EAGVTQFPSHSVIEKGQTVTLRCDPISGHDNLYWYRRVMGKEIKFLLHFVKESKQDESGMPNNRFLAERTGGTYSTLKVQPAELEDSGVYFCASSQGAVPYEQYFGPGTRLTVT.

This clonotype was observed a handful of times. The rearrangement links TRBV4-2 to TRBJ1-3; D gene uncertain. The length of the CDR3 is 16 residues. Deletions cut 3 bases from V and 0 bases from J, with 12 bases between. The germline CDR1 and CDR2 sequences are LGHNA and YNFKEQ. The CDR3 region is CASSHPVDDSGNTIYF. CDR3 bases: TGTGCCAGCAGCCACCCCGTGGATGACTCTGGAAACACCATATATTTT.

This clonotype was detected a few times. The genes are TRBV28 and TRBJ2-1; D is ambiguous. This CDR3 spans 16 amino acids. V was pared by 7 bases and J by 5 bases, with 21 bases between. CDR1 and CDR2 (germline): MDHEN, SYDVKM. The CDR3 sequence is CASTLDPGPFHNEQFF. CDR3 nucleotides: TGTGCCAGCACCCTTGACCCGGGCCCATTCCACAATGAGCAGTTCTTC.

The table lists this clonotype with a few counts. J is TRBJ1-2 and V is TRBV9, with 9 nucleotides matching TRBD1. This CDR3 is 18 amino acids long. After removal of 4 bases from V and 5 bases from J, the junction contained 18 bases not matched to a gene. The germline CDR1 and CDR2 sequences are SGDLS and YYNGEE. The CDR3 nucleotides read TGTGCCAGCAGCCTAAGGGACAGGGTTGGGGCCGATTCTTATGGCTACACCTTC. It yields the protein CASSLRDRVGADSYGYTF.

The genes are TRBV10-3 and TRBJ2-1; 11 bases map to TRBD2. CDR3 length: 16 amino acids. Germline loops: CDR1 ENHRY, CDR2 SYGVKD. V trimming: 6 bases; J trimming: 6 bases; junction bases outside the gene matches: 10. The CDR3 here is CAIRPVAGGGFNEQFF. The CDR3 nucleotides read TGTGCCATCAGACCTGTAGCGGGGGGGGGATTCAATGAGCAGTTCTTC.